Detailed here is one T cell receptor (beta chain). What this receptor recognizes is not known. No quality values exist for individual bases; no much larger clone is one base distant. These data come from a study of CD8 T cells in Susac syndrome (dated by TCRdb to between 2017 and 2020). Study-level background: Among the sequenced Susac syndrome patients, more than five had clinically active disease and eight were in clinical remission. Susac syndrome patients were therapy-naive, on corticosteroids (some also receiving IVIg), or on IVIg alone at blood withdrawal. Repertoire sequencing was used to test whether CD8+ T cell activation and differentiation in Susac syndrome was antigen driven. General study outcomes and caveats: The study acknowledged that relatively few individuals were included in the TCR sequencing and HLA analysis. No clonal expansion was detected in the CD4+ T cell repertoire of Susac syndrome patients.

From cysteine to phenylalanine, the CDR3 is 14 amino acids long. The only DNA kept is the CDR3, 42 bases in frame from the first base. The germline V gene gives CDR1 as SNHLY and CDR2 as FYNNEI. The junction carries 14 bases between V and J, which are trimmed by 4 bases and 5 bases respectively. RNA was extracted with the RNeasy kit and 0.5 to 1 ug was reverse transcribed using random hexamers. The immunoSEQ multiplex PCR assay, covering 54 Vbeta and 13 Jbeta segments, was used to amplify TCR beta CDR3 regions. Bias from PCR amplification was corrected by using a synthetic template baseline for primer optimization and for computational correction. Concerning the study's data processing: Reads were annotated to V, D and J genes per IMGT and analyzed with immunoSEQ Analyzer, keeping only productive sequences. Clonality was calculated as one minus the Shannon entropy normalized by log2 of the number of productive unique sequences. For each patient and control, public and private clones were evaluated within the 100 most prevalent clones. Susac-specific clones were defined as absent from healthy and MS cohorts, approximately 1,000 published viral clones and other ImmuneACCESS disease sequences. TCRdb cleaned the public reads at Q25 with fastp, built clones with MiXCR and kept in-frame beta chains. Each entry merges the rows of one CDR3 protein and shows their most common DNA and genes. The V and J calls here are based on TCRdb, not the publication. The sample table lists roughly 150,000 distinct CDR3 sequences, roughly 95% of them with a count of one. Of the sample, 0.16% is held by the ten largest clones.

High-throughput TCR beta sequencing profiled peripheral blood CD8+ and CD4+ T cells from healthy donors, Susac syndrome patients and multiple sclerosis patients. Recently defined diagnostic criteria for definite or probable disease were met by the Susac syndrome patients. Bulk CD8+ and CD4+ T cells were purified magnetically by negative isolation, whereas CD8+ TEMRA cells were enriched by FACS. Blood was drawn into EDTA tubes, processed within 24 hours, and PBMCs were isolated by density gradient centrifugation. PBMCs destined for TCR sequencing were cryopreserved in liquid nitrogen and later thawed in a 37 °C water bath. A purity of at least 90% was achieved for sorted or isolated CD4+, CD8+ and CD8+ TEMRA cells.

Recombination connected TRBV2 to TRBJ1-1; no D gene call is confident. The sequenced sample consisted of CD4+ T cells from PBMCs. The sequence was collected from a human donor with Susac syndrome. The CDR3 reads CASSAAGAGTEAFF. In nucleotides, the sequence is TGTGCCAGCAGTGCAGCGGGCGCCGGGACTGAAGCTTTCTTT.